One TCR beta chain is described in this entry. The antigen is unknown. The source of the sample is a study of PD-1 blockade in classical Hodgkin lymphoma. Overall study findings and caveats: Compared with healthy donors, newly diagnosed patients reportedly showed lower baseline TCR diversity. Excluded were patients who started nivolumab under 1 year after ASCT, a group that had lower diversity.

Sequencing was performed with immunoSEQ multiplex PCR; in TCRdb, only in-frame clones are kept and a portion is missing. The sample yields approximately 70,000 clones, about 92% seen once. J lost 2 bases, V lost 3 bases, and 3 bases had no gene match. The CDR3 contains 15 residues. Looked up from germline, CDR1 is LNHDA and CDR2 is SQIVND (reference sequence). Every single patient, without exception, relapsed after autologous stem cell transplantation, and brentuximab vedotin exposure varied. Complete response, partial response or progressive disease constituted the best response categories observed.

This TCR derives from a human donor with classical Hodgkin lymphoma. The input for sequencing was peripheral blood mononuclear cells (PBMCs), taken at baseline. The chain couples TRBV19 to TRBJ2-3; 9 nucleotides align to TRBD2. This CDR3 reads CASSMTSGATDTQYF. The DNA for the CDR3 is TGTGCCAGTAGTATGACTAGCGGAGCCACAGATACGCAGTATTTT.